This passage covers 21 T cell receptor beta chains from one sample sequenced in a study of blood T cell repertoires in COVID-19 (dated by TCRdb to 2020 to 2021). The library was made by the immunoSEQ multiplex PCR assay. Drawn from immuneACCESS, this table holds only the in-frame rearrangements with V and J called that TCRdb kept. Clones are partly lost; checked studies trace under half to an unresolved V gene and leave the rest unexplained. This sample gives 130,000 to 150,000 clones in total; approximately 80% of them show up just once. The leading ten clones occupy more than 2.5% of the sample. The sample was peripheral blood. These receptors all come from a woman older than 75 with acute or convalescent COVID-19.

Comment on this clone: Given the absence of the conserved phenylalanine or tryptophan at the CDR3 end, a read error is likely. Because the CDR3's place on the DNA is in doubt, the DNA is left out and the CDR3 is given as listed by TCRdb. V and J are TRBV5-6 and TRBJ2-7; the table's D call, TRBD2, has no DNA check behind it. Per the germline V gene, CDR1 is SGHDT and CDR2 is YYEEEE. The CDR3 length is 16 residues, termini included. CDR3 sequence: CASSLAGVVNLDLKSH.

The V gene is TRBV6-5, the J gene TRBJ1-2, with D tentatively TRBD1 (5 bases). The length of the CDR3 is 13 residues. Germline V gives CDR1 MNHEY, CDR2 SVGAGI. Deletions cut 4 bases from V and 8 bases from J, with 14 bases between. The CDR3 region has the DNA TGTGCCAGCAGTTTTCGGGGGTCCGGGGGCTACACCTTC. Translated: CASSFRGSGGYTF.

This clone was counted between two and nine times. This rearrangement joins TRBV19 to TRBJ1-2; D may be TRBD1 (6 bases). Germline CDR1 is LNHDA and CDR2 is SQIVND (reference sequence). The CDR3 consists of 14 residues. V was pared by 0 bases and J by 6 bases, with 11 bases between. CDR3 bases: TGTGCCAGTAGTATAGATACAGGGAATGATGGCTACACCTTC. Translation: CASSIDTGNDGYTF.

To note about this clone: Additional DNA sequences in this sample encode the identical CDR3. V usage is TRBV7-8 and J usage is TRBJ2-2; D gene unclear. Germline V lookup: CDR1 SGHVS, CDR2 FQNEAQ. The V end was cut by 4 bases, the J end by 3 bases, with 6 bases between. The CDR3 totals 13 residues. The CDR3 reads CASSSRDTGELFF. The CDR3 DNA is TGTGCCAGCAGCTCTCGGGACACCGGGGAGCTGTTTTTT.

The chain recombines TRBV15 with TRBJ1-2; no clear D. V was cut by 1 base and J by 3 bases, with 12 bases left in between. CDR3 length equals 15 residues. The V gene's germline CDR1 is LNHNV and CDR2 YYDKDF (reference sequence). CDR3 in amino acids: CATSRGSGSDYGYTF. The CDR3 DNA follows: TGTGCCACCAGCAGAGGATCGGGATCCGACTATGGCTACACCTTC.

This chain links TRBV6-2 or TRBV6-3 with TRBJ1-5; D might be TRBD1 (5 bases). V was pared by 5 bases and J by 5 bases, with 10 bases between. This CDR3 comprises 13 residues. Germline V CDR1 and CDR2: MNHEY, SVGEGT. CDR3 in amino acids: CASSQGADQPQHF. In DNA form, the CDR3 reads TGTGCCAGCAGTCAAGGGGCGGATCAGCCCCAGCATTTT.

The chain combines TRBV19 with TRBJ1-2; no firm D call. Germline CDR1 LNHDA, CDR2 SQIVND (reference sequence). The CDR3 spans 12 residues. Trimming took off 1 base at V and 4 bases at J, with 4 bases between the two ends. The CDR3 DNA follows: TGTGCCAGTAGTATAGGGCCCTATGGCTACACCTTC. This gives the protein CASSIGPYGYTF.

This clone was counted a single time. The chain joins TRBV9 to TRBJ1-4; weak D call: TRBD1 (5 bases). The CDR3 runs to 14 residues. Trimming pared 0 bases from V and 8 bases from J, leaving 11 bases between. Germline V gene data show CDR1 as SGDLS and CDR2 as YYNGEE. CDR3 loop: CASSVAGGNEKLFF. The CDR3 coding sequence is TGTGCCAGCAGCGTAGCCGGGGGGAACGAAAAACTGTTTTTT.

The CDR3 protein is CASSQRGFEPQHF. The CDR3 DNA reads as TGTGCCAGCAGTCAAAGGGGTTTTGAGCCCCAGCATTTT. The gene calls are TRBV13 and TRBJ1-5; tentatively, D is TRBD1 (5 bases). Looked up from germline, CDR1 is PRHDT and CDR2 is FYEKMQ (reference sequence). V was pared by 6 bases and J by 8 bases, with 14 bases between. This CDR3 region has 13 residues. Together with reference TRBV13 and TRBJ1-5, the CDR3 gives the full variable domain: AAGVIQSPRHLIKEKRETATLKCYPIPRHDTVYWYQQGPGQDPQFLISFYEKMQSDKGSIPDRFSAQQFSDYHSELNMSSLELGDSALYFCASSQRGFEPQHFGDGTRLSIL.

V is TRBV5-1 and J is TRBJ1-5; perhaps TRBD1 as D (6 bases). The CDR3 totals 15 residues. Germline V gene lookup returns CDR1 SGHRS and CDR2 YFSETQ. The V end was cut by 4 bases, the J end by 0 bases, with 11 bases between. The CDR3 here is CASSPDSVSNQPQHF. The CDR3 DNA reads as TGCGCCAGCAGCCCGGACAGTGTTAGCAATCAGCCCCAGCATTTT.

This clone occurred once. The chain employs TRBV14 and TRBJ1-2; D gene ambiguous. The V end lost 4 bases, the J end lost 1 base, and 7 bases lay between the germline ends. This CDR3 has 13 amino acids. Looked up from germline, CDR1 is SGHDN and CDR2 is FVKESK. The CDR3 coding sequence is TGTGCCAGCAGCCCTTATTTTAACTATGGCTACACCTTC. Translated, it gives CASSPYFNYGYTF.

In this sample, this clone turned up once. J is TRBJ1-6 and V is TRBV5-1, with 8 bases that match TRBD1. The V and J ends lost 2 bases and 0 bases, in that order; junction bases with no gene match: 4. Germline loops: CDR1 SGHRS, CDR2 YFSETQ. The CDR3 length is 17 residues. CDR3 nucleotides: TGCGCCAGCAGCTTCGACAGGGGAAGCTCCTATAATTCACCCCTCCACTTT. Protein: CASSFDRGSSYNSPLHF.

V is TRBV2 and J is TRBJ1-1; D gene uncertain. Germline-derived CDR1 and CDR2 are SNHLY and FYNNEI. This CDR3 spans 11 amino acids. V was cut by 3 bases and J by 7 bases, with 6 bases left in between. The CDR3 DNA is TGTGCCAGCAGTGAGGAGGGTGAAGCTTTCTTT. Translation: CASSEEGEAFF.

The chain joins TRBV3-1 (or the pseudogene TRBV3-2) to TRBJ2-2; TRBD1 is a possible D gene (6 bases). This CDR3 has 15 amino acids. Per the germline V gene, CDR1 is LGHDT and CDR2 is YNNKEL (reference sequence). The V and J ends lost 6 bases and 3 bases respectively, with 14 bases between them. The CDR3 bases are TGTGCCAGCAGAAGCGGACAGAGATACACCGGGGAGCTGTTTTTT. Its protein product is CASRSGQRYTGELFF.

The rearrangement joins TRBV5-5 to TRBJ1-6; 10 nucleotides line up with TRBD1. There are 17 residues in the CDR3. The junction had 5 bases not matched to a gene; V was cut back by 4 bases and J by 1 base. The germline CDR1 and CDR2 sequences are SGHKS and YYEKEE (reference sequence). The CDR3 is CASSGTGVGSYNSPLHF. In nucleotides, the CDR3 is TGTGCCAGCAGCGGGACAGGGGTTGGGTCCTATAATTCACCCCTCCACTTT.

The chain uses TRBV3-1 (or the pseudogene TRBV3-2) and TRBJ1-2; D not resolved. Germline CDR1 and CDR2: LGHDT and YNNKEL (reference sequence). The CDR3 covers 13 residues. V was pared by 6 bases and J by 8 bases, with 16 bases between. CDR3 sequence (DNA): TGTGCCAGCAGTCTCCTCGTGGGAGCAGGCTACACCTTC. Its protein is CASSLLVGAGYTF.

V usage is TRBV10-3 and J usage is TRBJ1-2; D is unresolved. This CDR3 is built from 13 residues. The germline V gene encodes CDR1 ENHRY and CDR2 SYGVKD. Trimming left V 3 bases short and J 6 bases short, with 11 bases between. The CDR3 coding sequence is TGTGCCATCAGTGACCCCTCACTAAATGGCTACACCTTC. Translated, it gives CAISDPSLNGYTF.

As to this clone: Other nucleotide sequences from this sample produce the same CDR3. CDR3: CASSPGLAGTDTQYF. CDR3 nucleotide sequence: TGTGCCAGCAGCCCAGGACTAGCGGGCACAGATACGCAGTATTTT. The chain joins TRBV6-5 to TRBJ2-3; 10 bases are shared with TRBD2. The germline V gene encodes CDR1 MNHEY and CDR2 SVGAGI. CDR3 length: 15 amino acids. The V segment lost 6 bases and the J segment 1 base; nucleotides outside the gene matches: 4.

In its sample, this clone was seen a few times. The chain joins TRBV7-3 to TRBJ2-1; TRBD1 is a possible D gene (6 bases). The CDR3 runs 14 residues. Germline CDR1 is SGHTA and CDR2 is FQGTGA. V was trimmed by 2 bases and J by 4 bases, leaving 9 bases between them. CDR3 residues: CASSLGTSYNEQFF. CDR3 in DNA: TGTGCCAGCAGCTTAGGGACAAGTTACAATGAGCAGTTCTTC.

This clone has a handful of counts. The chain couples TRBV24-1 to TRBJ1-2; tentative D call: TRBD1 (5 bases). CDR3 size: 12 residues. The V gene's germline CDR1 is KGHDR and CDR2 SFDVKD. V lost 2 bases and J 7 bases, leaving 7 bases between the germline ends. CDR3 sequence: CATSDSGSGYTF. The CDR3 DNA sequence: TGTGCCACCAGTGATTCAGGGTCTGGCTACACCTTC.

The chain joins TRBV5-6 to TRBJ1-4, with TRBD1 identical over 10 bases. The CDR3 is made up of 14 amino acids. Per germline, CDR1 SGHDT and CDR2 YYEEEE. V was clipped by 6 bases and J by 9 bases; unmatched bases: 8. Here the CDR3 DNA reads TGTGCCAGCACCCCCCGGGACAGGGGACAAAAACTGTTTTTT. It translates to CASTPRDRGQKLFF.